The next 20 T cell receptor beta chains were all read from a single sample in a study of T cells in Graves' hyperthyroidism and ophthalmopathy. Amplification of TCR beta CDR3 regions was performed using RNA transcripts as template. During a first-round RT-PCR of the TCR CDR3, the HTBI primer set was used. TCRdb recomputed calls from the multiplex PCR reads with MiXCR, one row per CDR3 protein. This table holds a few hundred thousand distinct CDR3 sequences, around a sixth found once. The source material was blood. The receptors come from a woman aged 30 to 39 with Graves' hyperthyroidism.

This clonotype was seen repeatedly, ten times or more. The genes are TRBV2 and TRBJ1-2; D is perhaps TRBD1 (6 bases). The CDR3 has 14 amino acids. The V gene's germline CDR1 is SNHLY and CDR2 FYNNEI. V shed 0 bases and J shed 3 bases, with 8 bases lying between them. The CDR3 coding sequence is TGTGCCAGCAGTGAAGCAAACAGGGACTATGGCTACACCTTC. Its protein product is CASSEANRDYGYTF.

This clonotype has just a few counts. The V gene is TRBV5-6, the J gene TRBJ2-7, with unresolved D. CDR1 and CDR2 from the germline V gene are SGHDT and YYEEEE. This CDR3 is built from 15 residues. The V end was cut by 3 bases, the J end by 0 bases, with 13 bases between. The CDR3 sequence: CASSSTTGLSYEQYF. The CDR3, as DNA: TGTGCCAGCAGCTCTACCACCGGGCTCTCCTACGAGCAGTACTTC. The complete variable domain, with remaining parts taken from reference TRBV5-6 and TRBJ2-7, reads DAGVTQSPTHLIKTRGQQVTLRCSPKSGHDTVSWYQQALGQGPQFIFQYYEEEERQRGNFPDRFSGHQFPNYSSELNVNALLLGDSALYLCASSSTTGLSYEQYFGPGTRLTVT.

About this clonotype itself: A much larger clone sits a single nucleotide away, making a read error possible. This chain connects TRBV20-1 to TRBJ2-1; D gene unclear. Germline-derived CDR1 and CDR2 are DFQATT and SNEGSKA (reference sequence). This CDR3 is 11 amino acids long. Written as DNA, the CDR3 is TGCAGTGCTACAGAGTACAGTGAGCAGTTCTTC. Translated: CSATEYSEQFF.

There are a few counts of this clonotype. The CDR3 nucleotides are TGCGCCAGCAGCCCCAAAGAGACTAGCGGGAGGGTCCCAGATACGCAGTATTTT. Translation gives CASSPKETSGRVPDTQYF. The chain combines TRBV5-1 with TRBJ2-3; TRBD2 matches at 14 bases. CDR3 length: 18 amino acids. V dropped 4 bases and J dropped 4; count of bases not matched to a gene: 11. The germline V gene has CDR1 SGHRS and CDR2 YFSETQ.

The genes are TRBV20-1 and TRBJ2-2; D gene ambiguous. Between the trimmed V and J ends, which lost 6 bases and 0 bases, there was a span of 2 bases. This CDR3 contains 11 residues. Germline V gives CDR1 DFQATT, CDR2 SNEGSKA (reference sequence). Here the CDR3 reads CSAANTGELFF. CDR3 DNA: TGCAGTGCAGCGAACACCGGGGAGCTGTTTTTT.

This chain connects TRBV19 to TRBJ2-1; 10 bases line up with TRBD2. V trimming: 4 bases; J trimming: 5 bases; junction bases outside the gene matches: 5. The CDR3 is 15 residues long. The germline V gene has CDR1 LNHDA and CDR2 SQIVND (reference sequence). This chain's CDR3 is CASSTTGTSDNEQFF. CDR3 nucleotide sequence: TGTGCCAGTAGTACCACCGGGACTAGCGACAATGAGCAGTTCTTC. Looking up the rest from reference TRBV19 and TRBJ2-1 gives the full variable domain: DGGITQSPKYLFRKEGQNVTLSCEQNLNHDAMYWYRQDPGQGLRLIYYSQIVNDFQKGDIAEGYSVSREKKESFPLTVTSAQKNPTAFYLCASSTTGTSDNEQFFGPGTRLTVL.

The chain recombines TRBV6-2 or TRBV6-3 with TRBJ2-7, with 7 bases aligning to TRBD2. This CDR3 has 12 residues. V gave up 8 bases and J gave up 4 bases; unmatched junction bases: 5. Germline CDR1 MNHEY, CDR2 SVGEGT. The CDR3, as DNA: TGTGCCAGCCAAAGCGGGACTTACGAGCAGTACTTC. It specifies CASQSGTYEQYF.

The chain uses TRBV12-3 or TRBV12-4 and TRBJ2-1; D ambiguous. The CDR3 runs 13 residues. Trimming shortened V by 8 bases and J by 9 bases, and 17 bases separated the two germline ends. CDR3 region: CASGVGYLGEQFF. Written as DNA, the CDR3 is TGTGCCAGCGGCGTTGGTTATTTAGGTGAGCAGTTCTTC.

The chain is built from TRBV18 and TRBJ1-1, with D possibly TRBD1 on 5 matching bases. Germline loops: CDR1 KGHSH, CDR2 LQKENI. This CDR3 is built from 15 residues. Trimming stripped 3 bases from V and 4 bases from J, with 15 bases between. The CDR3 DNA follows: TGTGCCAGCTCACCTTTGGTGGGGCCGATCACTGAAGCTTTCTTT. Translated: CASSPLVGPITEAFF. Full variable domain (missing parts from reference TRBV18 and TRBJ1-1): NAGVMQNPRHLVRRRGQEARLRCSPMKGHSHVYWYRQLPEEGLKFMVYLQKENIIDESGMPKERFSAEFPKEGPSILRIQQVVRGDSAAYFCASSPLVGPITEAFFGQGTRLTVV.

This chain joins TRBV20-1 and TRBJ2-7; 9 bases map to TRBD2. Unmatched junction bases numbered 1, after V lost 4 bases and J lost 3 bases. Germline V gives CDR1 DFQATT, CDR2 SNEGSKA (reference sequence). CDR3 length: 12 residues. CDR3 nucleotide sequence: TGCAGTGCTAAGACTAGCGGCTACGAGCAGTACTTC. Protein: CSAKTSGYEQYF.

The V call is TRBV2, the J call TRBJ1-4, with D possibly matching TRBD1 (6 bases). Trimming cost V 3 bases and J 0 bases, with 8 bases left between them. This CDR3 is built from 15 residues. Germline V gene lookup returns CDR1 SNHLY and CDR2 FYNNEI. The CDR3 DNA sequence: TGTGCCAGCAGTGAGGACAGAGCAACTAATGAAAAACTGTTTTTT. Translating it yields CASSEDRATNEKLFF.

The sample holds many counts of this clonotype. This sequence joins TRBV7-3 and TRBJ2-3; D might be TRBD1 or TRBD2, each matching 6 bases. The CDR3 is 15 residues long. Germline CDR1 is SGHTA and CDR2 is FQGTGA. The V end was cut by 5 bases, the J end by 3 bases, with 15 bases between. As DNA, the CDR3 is TGTGCCAGCAGCCCGGGCGGGACACGGACAGATACGCAGTATTTT. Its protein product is CASSPGGTRTDTQYF.

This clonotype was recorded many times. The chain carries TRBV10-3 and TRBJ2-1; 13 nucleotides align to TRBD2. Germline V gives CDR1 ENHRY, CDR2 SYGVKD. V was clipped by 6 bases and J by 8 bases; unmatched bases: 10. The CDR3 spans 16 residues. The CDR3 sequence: CAIRARRTSGSDEQFF. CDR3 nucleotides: TGTGCCATCAGGGCGCGACGGACTAGCGGGAGCGATGAGCAGTTCTTC.

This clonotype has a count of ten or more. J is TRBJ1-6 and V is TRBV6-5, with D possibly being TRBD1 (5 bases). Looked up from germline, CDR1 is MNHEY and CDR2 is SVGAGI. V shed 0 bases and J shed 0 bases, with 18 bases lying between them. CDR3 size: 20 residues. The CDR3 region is CASSYSARAGTSSYNSPLHF. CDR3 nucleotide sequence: TGTGCCAGCAGTTACTCTGCCAGGGCTGGAACGAGCTCCTATAATTCACCCCTCCACTTT.

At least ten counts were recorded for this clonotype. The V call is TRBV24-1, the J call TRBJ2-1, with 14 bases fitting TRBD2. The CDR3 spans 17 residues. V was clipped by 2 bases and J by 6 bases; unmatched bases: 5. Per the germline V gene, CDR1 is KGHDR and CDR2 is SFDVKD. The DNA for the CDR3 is TGTGCCACCAGTGATTCGGGACTAGCGGGAGAAATCAATGAGCAGTTCTTC. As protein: CATSDSGLAGEINEQFF.

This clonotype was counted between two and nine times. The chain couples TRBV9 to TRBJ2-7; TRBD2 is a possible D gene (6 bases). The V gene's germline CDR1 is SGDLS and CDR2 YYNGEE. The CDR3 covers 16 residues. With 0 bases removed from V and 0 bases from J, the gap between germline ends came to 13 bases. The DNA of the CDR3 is TGTGCCAGCAGCGTAGGAGGCATGGGGGGCTCCTACGAGCAGTACTTC. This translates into CASSVGGMGGSYEQYF.

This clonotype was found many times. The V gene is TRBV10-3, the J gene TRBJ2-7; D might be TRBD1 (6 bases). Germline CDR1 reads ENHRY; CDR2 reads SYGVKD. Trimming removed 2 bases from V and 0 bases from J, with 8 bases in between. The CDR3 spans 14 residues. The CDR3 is CAISEDRSSYEQYF. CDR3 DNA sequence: TGTGCCATCAGTGAGGACAGGAGCTCCTACGAGCAGTACTTC.

CDR3 DNA sequence: TGCAGTGCTAGGACCCGAGATGTCCGGGACTTTAGCTATGGCTACACCTTC. This gives the protein CSARTRDVRDFSYGYTF. The chain joins TRBV20-1 to TRBJ1-2, with a weak D call TRBD1 (5 bases). Trimming shortened V by 3 bases and J by 4 bases, and 24 bases separated the two germline ends. The CDR3 totals 17 residues. Germline lookup yields CDR1 DFQATT and CDR2 SNEGSKA (reference sequence).

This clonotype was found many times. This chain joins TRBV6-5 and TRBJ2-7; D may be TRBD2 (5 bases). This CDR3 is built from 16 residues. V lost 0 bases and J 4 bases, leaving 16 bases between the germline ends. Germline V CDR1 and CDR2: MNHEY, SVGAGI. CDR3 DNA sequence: TGTGCCAGCAGTTACTCGATTGGAGGAGGCGGATACGAGCAGTACTTC. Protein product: CASSYSIGGGGYEQYF.

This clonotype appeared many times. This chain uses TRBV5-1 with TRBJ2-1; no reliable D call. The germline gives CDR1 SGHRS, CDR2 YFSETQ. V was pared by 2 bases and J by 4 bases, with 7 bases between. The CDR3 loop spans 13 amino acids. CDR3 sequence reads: CASSLPKYNEQFF. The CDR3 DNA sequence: TGCGCCAGCAGCTTACCGAAGTACAATGAGCAGTTCTTC.